This T cell receptor beta chain came from a study of OX40 agonist ivuxolimab in advanced cancers. Overall study: Partial responses, seen in three patients, involved one hepatocellular carcinoma and two cutaneous melanomas. Study findings and constraints: Expanded clones belonging to CD8+ T cells outnumbered, on average, those of CD4+.

Prior autoimmune disease or systemic immunosuppression barred patients. With regard to this clone: What it binds is unknown.

Data came from immunoSEQ multiplex PCR; TCRdb stores just in-frame clones and leaves some out. The data hold 50,000 to 80,000 clones, with approximately 89% observed a single time. Trimming stripped 2 bases from V and 1 base from J, with 6 bases between. The germline gives CDR1 SEHNR, CDR2 FQNEAQ (reference sequence). The CDR3 contains 14 residues. Sequencing was performed on CD4+ or CD8+ T cells sorted from blood, taken in a trial of the OX40 agonist ivuxolimab. This TCR derives from an adult with an advanced solid tumor such as melanoma, head and neck, liver or kidney cancer. This chain connects TRBV7-9 to TRBJ1-5; weak D call: TRBD1 (6 bases). The CDR3 region has the DNA TGTGCCAGCAGCTTAAGGGGGAGCAATCAGCCCCAGCATTTT. Protein: CASSLRGSNQPQHF.